A selection of T cell receptor beta chains follows, all from one sample in a study of control samples from healthy donors and cancer patients. Assay used: immunoSEQ multiplex PCR; TCRdb lists only in-frame clones, some missing. The table lists around 130,000 clones, around nine tenths of them singletons. Sample: blood. The receptor set was obtained from a man aged 45-60 years in good health. Each CDR3 is given with its conserved first and last residue. A D gene is named only where the DNA matches it firmly.

TRBV7-9,TRBD1,TRBJ2-5,CASSFTDRSQATQYF
TRBV11-2,TRBD2,TRBJ2-1,CASGGAAPEQFF
TRBV18,-,TRBJ1-6,CASSPIGVPNSPLHF
TRBV6-5,-,TRBJ2-1,CASSFGLLEQFF
TRBV30,-,TRBJ1-2,CAWSVQDGYTF
TRBV7-9,TRBD1,TRBJ1-5,CASSTGGHQPQHF
TRBV2,-,TRBJ2-3,CASSRAGTLTDTQYF
TRBV6-5,TRBD1,TRBJ1-2,CASSYSDGTGLNGYTF
TRBV27,TRBD2,TRBJ2-1,CASSGLAGGNNEQFF
TRBV10-1,-,TRBJ2-3,CASSSSDRPTDTQYF
TRBV28,-,TRBJ2-7,CASNPTTGPQDEQYF
TRBV5-4,-,TRBJ1-1,CASSLDRNTEAFF
TRBV11-3,-,TRBJ1-4,CASSLDRSRHEKLFF
TRBV30,-,TRBJ1-3,CAWIGTIYF